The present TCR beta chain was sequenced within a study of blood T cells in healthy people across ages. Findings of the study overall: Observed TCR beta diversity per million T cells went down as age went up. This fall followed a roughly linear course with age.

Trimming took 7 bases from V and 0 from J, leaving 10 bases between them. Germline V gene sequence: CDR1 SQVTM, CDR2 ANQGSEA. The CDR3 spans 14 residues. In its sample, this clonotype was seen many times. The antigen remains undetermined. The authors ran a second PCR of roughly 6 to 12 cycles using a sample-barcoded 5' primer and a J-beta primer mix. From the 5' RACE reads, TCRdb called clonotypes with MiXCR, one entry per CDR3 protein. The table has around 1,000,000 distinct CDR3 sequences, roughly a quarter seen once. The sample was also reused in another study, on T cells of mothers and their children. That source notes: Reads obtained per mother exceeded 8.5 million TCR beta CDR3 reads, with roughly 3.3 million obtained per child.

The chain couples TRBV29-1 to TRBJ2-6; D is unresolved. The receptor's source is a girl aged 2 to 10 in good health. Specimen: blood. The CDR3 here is CSALLISGANVLTF. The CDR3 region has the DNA TGCAGCGCCTTGCTGATCTCTGGGGCCAACGTCCTGACTTTC.